The entry below describes one T cell receptor beta chain. This clone was seen just once. This receptor's antigen is unknown. Base qualities are not at hand, and no much larger clone is one base apart. Based on the germline V gene, the CDR1 and CDR2 sequences are KGHSH and LQKENI. V was cut back by 3 bases and J by 1 base, leaving a gap of 12 bases between them. The CDR3 starts with the cysteine, ends with the phenylalanine, and has 15 residues. The read is trimmed to its CDR3 DNA, 45 bases read in frame from base 1. Collaborating institutions collected whole blood in K2EDTA tubes following their own protocols. For TCRbeta analysis, collaborators shipped samples in one of three forms: frozen whole blood, isolated PBMCs, or DNA extracted from either of those sample types. This specimen comes from a study of blood T cell repertoires in COVID-19 (TCRdb year 2020). Notes on the research overall: Samples covering the acute and convalescent phases of COVID-19 were provided by collaborators in the United States, Italy and Spain. The material from the prospective study consisted of cDNA or gDNA derived from T cells, B-cell-depleted T cells, or PBMCs. Subjects who had been exposed to COVID-19, were actively infected with it, or had recovered from it provided the deeply sampled blood TCRbeta repertoires that made up the dataset. The repertoires were released in a freely available public database intended as a resource for research on the immune response to SARS-CoV-2. Samples were obtained from the ongoing ImmuneRACE study (first 160 participants) and from over 1,000 subjects provided by 6 global collaborators. Sample metadata almost always included a de-identified subject ID, COVID-19 status, age in years and sex. HLA class I and class II types, where available, came from metadata supplied by the sample provider rather than from assay-based typing.

TCRbeta CDR3 regions were amplified from genomic DNA using the immunoSEQ Assay, a bias-controlled multiplex PCR. In the original analysis: Within the assay, amplification of reference gene primers was used to estimate how many nucleated cells each sample contained. To quantify the absolute abundance of each unique TCRbeta CDR3 rearrangement, sequence reads were collapsed and filtered. For each sample, productive Simpson clonality was calculated by taking the square root of Simpson's diversity index across productive rearrangements. The immuneACCESS repertoire file appears here via TCRdb, limited to in-frame rearrangements. These files lack a portion of the clones; in checked studies, under half of the deficit traces to unresolved V genes, and the cause of the others is not known. The V and J calls and the clone size are those of that table, but D and trimming were determined from the DNA. The sample table records around 94,000 clones; approximately 88% of these occur just once. Together, the top ten hold 4.5% of the sample.

On the study overall, not on this receptor specifically: Clinical and demographic metadata were provided uncurated, with the amount varying by source and participant.

Sequenced input: peripheral blood. The V gene is TRBV18 and the J gene is TRBJ1-1, and TRBD1 may be the D gene, going by 5 matching bases. This receptor was taken from a human donor in a cohort sampled during active COVID-19. The encoded CDR3 is CASSPVGGANTEAFF. The base sequence is TGTGCCAGCTCACCGGTTGGAGGGGCGAACACTGAAGCTTTCTTT.